Shown below are 7 T cell receptor beta chains from a single sample sequenced in a study of blood T cell repertoires in COVID-19 (dated by TCRdb to 2020 to 2021). The protocol used for the library was the immunoSEQ multiplex PCR assay. This immuneACCESS table, as held by TCRdb, lists in-frame sequences with V and J called but not all clones. Of the missing ones, under half trace to an unresolved V gene in checked studies; the others have no known cause. This sample comprises around 130,000 clones, 65% to 90% of them detected only once. The top ten clonotypes cover over 2.5% of the sample. Sequencing was performed on peripheral blood. The receptor source for this set is a man aged 45-65 years with acute or convalescent COVID-19.

This clone has just one count. The rearrangement links TRBV25-1 to TRBJ1-1; 12 nucleotides agree with TRBD1. The length of the CDR3 is 16 residues. Germline CDR1 and CDR2: MGHDK and SYGVNS. V lost 2 bases, J lost 7 bases, and 8 bases stayed unmatched. The CDR3 region is CASSELTGTGGNEAFF. CDR3 DNA: TGTGCCAGCAGTGAACTGACCGGGACAGGGGGCAATGAAGCTTTCTTT.

V is TRBV30 and J is TRBJ2-7; no clear D. Trimming pared 0 bases from V and 4 bases from J, leaving 7 bases between. This CDR3 contains 12 residues. Germline CDR1 and CDR2: GTSNPN and SVGIG (reference sequence). The DNA of the CDR3 is TGTGCCTGGAGTGTATTCACTTACGAGCAGTACTTC. Its translation: CAWSVFTYEQYF. Full variable domain (remainder filled in from reference TRBV30 and TRBJ2-7): SQTIHQWPATLVQPVGSPLSLECTVEGTSNPNLYWYRQAAGRGLQLLFYSVGIGQISSEVPQNLSASRPQDRQFILSSKKLLLSDSGFYLCAWSVFTYEQYFGPGTRLTVT.

The chain links TRBV7-9 to TRBJ2-2; 7 bases are a match to TRBD2. The V segment lost 3 bases and the J segment 0 bases; nucleotides outside the gene matches: 4. This CDR3 has 16 residues. The V gene's germline CDR1 is SEHNR and CDR2 FQNEAQ (reference sequence). The CDR3 is CASSFPSGPNTGELFF. The CDR3 nucleotides read TGTGCCAGCAGCTTTCCTAGCGGTCCGAACACCGGGGAGCTGTTTTTT.

The chain has TRBV6-5 and TRBJ2-5; 7 nucleotides align to TRBD1. CDR3 length: 15 residues. J lost 5 bases, V lost 6 bases, and 12 bases had no gene match. CDR1 is MNHEY, CDR2 SVGAGI, per germline. CDR3 sequence reads: CASSPEEGQAETQYF. CDR3 DNA: TGTGCCAGCAGCCCAGAAGAAGGACAGGCGGAGACCCAGTACTTC.

The chain has TRBV13 and TRBJ1-1; D possibly corresponds to TRBD1 (6 bases). Trimming removed 4 bases at V and 12 bases at J, with 24 bases between. The CDR3 is made up of 15 amino acids. CDR1 and CDR2 from the germline V gene are PRHDT and FYEKMQ (reference sequence). CDR3 sequence reads: CASSSDRNRDIGPFF. The CDR3 DNA reads TGTGCCAGCAGCTCGGATCGGAACCGGGACATTGGACCTTTCTTT.

V and J are TRBV5-1 and TRBJ1-1, with TRBD1 matching over 8 bases. Germline CDR1 SGHRS, CDR2 YFSETQ. J was trimmed by 6 bases and V by 0 bases; bases with no gene match: 7. The CDR3 sequence is 15 residues long. The CDR3 loop reads CASSLARTGRAEAFF. For the CDR3, the DNA is TGCGCCAGCAGCTTGGCCAGGACAGGGAGGGCTGAAGCTTTCTTT.

The rearrangement joins TRBV18 to TRBJ1-5; 11 bases line up with TRBD1. V shed 4 bases and J 3 bases; nucleotides not matched to a gene: 2. Germline loops: CDR1 KGHSH, CDR2 LQKENI. This CDR3 comprises 15 residues. Here the CDR3 DNA reads TGTGCCAGCTCACTGGGACAGGGGGACAATCAGCCCCAGCATTTT. This encodes CASSLGQGDNQPQHF.